Detailed here is one T cell receptor (beta chain). This specimen comes from a study of T cell changes during pregnancy in multiple sclerosis. CDR1 is SGHKS and CDR2 is YYEKEE in the germline V gene (reference sequence). V lost 0 bases and J 0 bases, leaving 15 bases between the germline ends. The CDR3 has 17 amino acids. Only in-frame clones appear in the TCRdb table, and some are missing; sequencing was by immunoSEQ multiplex PCR. Of almost 65,000 clones in the sample, 92% were seen once. J is TRBJ1-2 and V is TRBV5-5; D possibly corresponds to TRBD1 (6 bases). The material sequenced was peripheral blood, taken in the first trimester of pregnancy. The source of this sequence is a female donor with multiple sclerosis, enrolled in a pregnancy study. In DNA form, the CDR3 reads TGTGCCAGCAGCTTGGTAGTTCGGGACAACTCTAACTATGGCTACACCTTC. Amino acids: CASSLVVRDNSNYGYTF.